The source of this TCR beta chain is a study of human T cells and chemical hapten exposure. Whole-study findings and limits: PT1 expanded TCR counts correlated positively with patch test score. Alopecia was present in the donors, so their immune response may differ from healthy people's.

With V trimmed by 3 bases and J by 12 bases, 19 bases remained unmatched. CDR3 length: 17 residues. Germline lookup yields CDR1 MDHEN and CDR2 SYDVKM. The library put unique molecular identifiers onto individual cDNA molecules. TCRdb itself ran the RACE reads through MiXCR, one entry per CDR3 protein. The sample lists 150,000 to 200,000 distinct CDR3 sequences; around 25% were seen once. Stated time point: patch test 3, about 24 weeks after DPC sensitization. As for treatment: therapeutic diphenylcyclopropenone sensitization with weekly scalp DPC. Patches went on only after blood had been drawn each time. This clonotype was seen a few times. Antigen: not known.

The input for sequencing was whole blood, taken in connection with sensitization to the hapten diphenylcyclopropenone (DPC). The sequence came from a woman between 40 and 55 years old with alopecia areata. Some clones in this sample may be carry-over from other donors' samples. V gene TRBV28 combines with J gene TRBJ2-1; 8 bases are shared with TRBD2. CDR3 in amino acids: CASSFPRGGGRSRGQFF. CDR3 sequence (DNA): TGTGCCAGCAGTTTCCCCCGCGGCGGCGGGAGGTCACGGGGGCAGTTCTTC.